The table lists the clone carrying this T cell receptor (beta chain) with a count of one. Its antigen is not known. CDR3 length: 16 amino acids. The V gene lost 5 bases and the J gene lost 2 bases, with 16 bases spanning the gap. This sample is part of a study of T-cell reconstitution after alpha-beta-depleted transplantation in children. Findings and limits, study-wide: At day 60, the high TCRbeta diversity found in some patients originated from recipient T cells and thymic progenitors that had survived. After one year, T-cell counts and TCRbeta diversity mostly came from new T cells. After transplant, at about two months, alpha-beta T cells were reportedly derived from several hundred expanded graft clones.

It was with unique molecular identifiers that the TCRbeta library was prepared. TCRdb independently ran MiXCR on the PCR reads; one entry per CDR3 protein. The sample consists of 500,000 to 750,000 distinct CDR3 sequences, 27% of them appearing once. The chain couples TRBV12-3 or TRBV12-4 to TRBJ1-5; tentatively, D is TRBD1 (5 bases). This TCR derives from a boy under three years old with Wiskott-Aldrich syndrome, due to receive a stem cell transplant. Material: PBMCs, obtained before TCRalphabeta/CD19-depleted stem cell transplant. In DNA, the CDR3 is TGTGCCAGCAGTCTCTCCGGGACGGCACGCAATCAGCCCCAGCATTTT. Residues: CASSLSGTARNQPQHF.